This T cell receptor (beta chain) is drawn from a study of shared clonotypes between healthy human individuals. For each subset, genomic DNA was distributed in equal portions over several immunoSEQ plates. Clones were sequenced by immunoSEQ multiplex PCR, and TCRdb holds only the in-frame ones, with some missing. Of fewer than 1.4 million clones listed, approximately 80% are singletons. V dropped 0 bases and J dropped 10 bases, with 12 bases sitting between them. CDR1 and CDR2 (germline): ENHRY, SYGVKD. There are 13 residues in the CDR3. This clonotype was sampled from a man aged 18 to 30 in good health. Some clones in this sample may be carry-over from other donors' samples. The J gene is TRBJ1-1, the V gene TRBV10-3; D uncertain. Input material: memory CD4+ T cells from PBMCs. Subset denoted: CD45RA-negative fraction. CDR3 in amino acids: CAISESGGQGAFF. The CDR3 nucleotides are TGTGCCATCAGTGAGTCGGGAGGCCAAGGAGCTTTCTTT.